This T cell receptor (beta chain) was identified during a study of shared clonotypes between healthy human individuals. Study details: CD4 naive and memory got three plates each, CD8 naive two, CD8 memory one. Overall study results and limits: Of the naive CD4 clonotypes, approximately 5% were shared across a handful of donors.

This clone was seen a few times. Its antigen is unknown. Per germline, CDR1 SQVTM and CDR2 ANQGSEA. The germline V and J ends were trimmed by 4 bases and 8 bases, with 11 bases remaining between them. This CDR3 has 12 amino acids. Assay: immunoSEQ multiplex PCR; the TCRdb copy retains only in-frame clones and omits some. This sample has millions of clones; roughly nine tenths occur once, and the top ten carry around 0.14%. The sequenced sample was naive CD4+ T cells sorted from blood. Subset described: CD45RA+ positively selected. The chain links TRBV29-1 to TRBJ1-4, with D unclear. The TCR was taken from a young man in good health. This CDR3 reads CSVVDLREKLFF. CDR3 sequence (DNA): TGCAGCGTTGTGGACTTACGCGAAAAACTGTTTTTT.